Listed below are T cell receptor beta chains from one sample, sequenced in a study of neurological immune-mediated disorders. TCRdb ran MiXCR on the 5' RACE reads and lists one entry per CDR3 protein. The data show under 90,000 distinct CDR3 sequences, under 13% seen once. Sequenced: PBMCs. The receptors come from a man aged 35 to 55 in good health. Both conserved end residues are part of each CDR3. The order of the fields is V gene, clone size, J gene, D gene, CDR3 protein, CDR3 DNA. D genes are given only for firm matches. Clone size appears in some rows only: once, few, many, or a class for an expanded clone.

V gene: TRBV29-1; clone size: NA; J gene: TRBJ2-5; D gene: NA; CDR3 protein: CSGDKGLQETQYF; CDR3 DNA: TGCAGCGGTGACAAGGGGCTTCAGGAGACCCAGTACTTC
V gene: TRBV3-1; clone size: NA; J gene: TRBJ1-1; D gene: NA; CDR3 protein: CASSLPGQRDIEDFF; CDR3 DNA: TGTGCCAGCAGCCTCCCCGGACAGCGAGACATTGAAGATTTCTTT
V gene: TRBV28; clone size: NA; J gene: TRBJ1-1; D gene: NA; CDR3 protein: CASKPLPTNTEAFF; CDR3 DNA: TGTGCCAGTAAACCCCTACCCACCAACACTGAAGCTTTCTTT
V gene: TRBV12-3/TRBV12-4; clone size: many; J gene: TRBJ2-3; D gene: TRBD2; CDR3 protein: CASSSRLAGGGFTDTQYF; CDR3 DNA: TGTGCCAGCAGTTCCCGACTAGCGGGGGGGGGATTCACAGATACGCAGTATTTT
V gene: TRBV20-1; clone size: NA; J gene: TRBJ2-2; D gene: TRBD1; CDR3 protein: CSATTGHGTGELFF; CDR3 DNA: TGCAGTGCTACGACAGGGCACGGCACCGGGGAGCTGTTTTTT
V gene: TRBV11-2; clone size: many; J gene: TRBJ2-1; D gene: TRBD2; CDR3 protein: CASSSGLWASGDNEQFF; CDR3 DNA: TGTGCCAGCAGCTCCGGACTTTGGGCTAGCGGGGATAATGAGCAGTTCTTC
V gene: TRBV29-1; clone size: many; J gene: TRBJ2-3; D gene: TRBD2; CDR3 protein: CSVLAGVNTDTQYF; CDR3 DNA: TGCAGCGTCCTAGCGGGAGTGAACACAGATACGCAGTATTTT
V gene: TRBV3-1; clone size: NA; J gene: TRBJ2-5; D gene: TRBD2; CDR3 protein: CASGEGGAETQYF; CDR3 DNA: TGTGCCAGCGGGGAGGGAGGAGCGGAGACCCAGTACTTC
V gene: TRBV12-3/TRBV12-4; clone size: NA; J gene: TRBJ2-4; D gene: NA; CDR3 protein: CASSEPRSTRGPAKNIQYF; CDR3 DNA: TGTGCCAGCAGCGAACCTCGTTCCACTCGGGGGCCAGCCAAAAACATTCAGTACTTC
V gene: TRBV28; clone size: many; J gene: TRBJ2-7; D gene: NA; CDR3 protein: CASSPWGDAIYEQYF; CDR3 DNA: TGTGCCAGCAGCCCCTGGGGGGACGCCATTTACGAGCAGTACTTC
V gene: TRBV9; clone size: NA; J gene: TRBJ1-2; D gene: NA; CDR3 protein: CASSVDSHYGYTF; CDR3 DNA: TGTGCCAGCAGCGTAGACTCCCACTATGGCTACACCTTC
V gene: TRBV5-1; clone size: many; J gene: TRBJ1-1; D gene: NA; CDR3 protein: CASSLGPSRGDTEAFF; CDR3 DNA: TGCGCCAGCAGCTTGGGGCCCTCACGGGGGGACACTGAAGCTTTCTTT
V gene: TRBV20-1; clone size: many; J gene: TRBJ1-1; D gene: NA; CDR3 protein: CSASMGGITYTEAFF; CDR3 DNA: TGCAGTGCTAGTATGGGAGGGATTACCTACACTGAAGCTTTCTTT
V gene: TRBV5-1; clone size: many; J gene: TRBJ2-5; D gene: TRBD2; CDR3 protein: CASSLFVGTTWETQYF; CDR3 DNA: TGCGCCAGCAGCTTGTTTGTCGGGACTACTTGGGAGACCCAGTACTTC
V gene: TRBV9; clone size: NA; J gene: TRBJ2-1; D gene: TRBD1; CDR3 protein: CASGSTGGSYNEQFF; CDR3 DNA: TGTGCCAGCGGCTCAACAGGGGGCTCATACAATGAGCAGTTCTTC
V gene: TRBV12-3/TRBV12-4; clone size: few; J gene: TRBJ2-6; D gene: TRBD2; CDR3 protein: CASSSRGGTGANVLTF; CDR3 DNA: TGTGCCAGCAGTTCACGGGGGGGTACTGGGGCCAACGTCCTGACTTTC
V gene: TRBV2; clone size: many; J gene: TRBJ1-2; D gene: TRBD1; CDR3 protein: CASHDRGDYGYTF; CDR3 DNA: TGTGCCAGCCACGACAGGGGCGACTATGGCTACACCTTC
V gene: TRBV12-3/TRBV12-4; clone size: many; J gene: TRBJ1-2; D gene: TRBD1; CDR3 protein: CASSIQGYGYTF; CDR3 DNA: TGTGCCAGCAGCATACAGGGGTATGGCTACACCTTC
V gene: TRBV24-1; clone size: many; J gene: TRBJ1-5; D gene: NA; CDR3 protein: CATPAPGFQPQHF; CDR3 DNA: TGTGCCACTCCCGCTCCGGGGTTTCAGCCCCAGCATTTT
V gene: TRBV29-1; clone size: many; J gene: TRBJ2-7; D gene: TRBD1; CDR3 protein: CSVGTAFYEQYF; CDR3 DNA: TGCAGCGTCGGGACAGCCTTTTACGAGCAGTACTTC
V gene: TRBV9; clone size: many; J gene: TRBJ1-4; D gene: NA; CDR3 protein: CASSVGTLNEKLFF; CDR3 DNA: TGTGCCAGCAGCGTTGGGACGCTCAATGAAAAACTGTTTTTT
V gene: TRBV7-9; clone size: many; J gene: TRBJ1-2; D gene: TRBD1; CDR3 protein: CASTGRTGGNYGYTF; CDR3 DNA: TGTGCCAGCACCGGTAGGACAGGGGGTAACTATGGCTACACCTTC
V gene: TRBV20-1; clone size: many; J gene: TRBJ2-1; D gene: NA; CDR3 protein: CSASRFEGDEQFF; CDR3 DNA: TGCAGTGCTTCCAGATTCGAGGGGGATGAGCAGTTCTTC
V gene: TRBV5-6; clone size: many; J gene: TRBJ2-1; D gene: TRBD2; CDR3 protein: CASSASGRANEQFF; CDR3 DNA: TGTGCCAGCAGCGCTAGCGGGAGGGCAAATGAGCAGTTCTTC
V gene: TRBV5-5; clone size: many; J gene: TRBJ2-5; D gene: NA; CDR3 protein: CASSIGQIQETQYF; CDR3 DNA: TGTGCCAGCAGCATAGGACAGATACAAGAGACCCAGTACTTC
V gene: TRBV20-1; clone size: few; J gene: TRBJ1-1; D gene: NA; CDR3 protein: CSARAFTNTEAFF; CDR3 DNA: TGCAGTGCTAGAGCGTTTACGAACACTGAAGCTTTCTTT
V gene: TRBV7-2; clone size: NA; J gene: TRBJ2-1; D gene: TRBD2; CDR3 protein: CASSQQRGVYEQFF; CDR3 DNA: TGTGCCAGCAGTCAACAGCGGGGGGTATATGAGCAGTTCTTC
V gene: TRBV24-1; clone size: many; J gene: TRBJ2-1; D gene: TRBD2; CDR3 protein: CATSDLLAGYNEQFF; CDR3 DNA: TGTGCCACCAGTGATTTGCTAGCGGGTTACAATGAGCAGTTCTTC
V gene: TRBV6-6; clone size: many; J gene: TRBJ1-2; D gene: NA; CDR3 protein: CASSYEYIVGPTWGPRDGYTF; CDR3 DNA: TGTGCCAGCAGTTACGAGTATATTGTGGGGCCCACCTGGGGTCCCAGAGATGGCTACACCTTC
V gene: TRBV6-6; clone size: many; J gene: TRBJ2-5; D gene: NA; CDR3 protein: CASSYLLVETQYF; CDR3 DNA: TGTGCCAGCAGTTACCTACTAGTTGAGACCCAGTACTTC
V gene: TRBV5-1; clone size: many; J gene: TRBJ2-3; D gene: NA; CDR3 protein: CASSRTFPPTADTQYF; CDR3 DNA: TGCGCCAGCAGCCGTACTTTCCCCCCGACAGCAGATACGCAGTATTTT
V gene: TRBV6-5; clone size: many; J gene: TRBJ2-6; D gene: NA; CDR3 protein: CASRTISGANVLTF; CDR3 DNA: TGTGCCAGCAGAACCATCTCTGGGGCCAACGTCCTGACTTTC
V gene: TRBV25-1; clone size: many; J gene: TRBJ2-3; D gene: TRBD2; CDR3 protein: CASSESRGTPTDTQYF; CDR3 DNA: TGTGCCAGCAGTGAATCGCGGGGGACCCCAACAGATACGCAGTATTTT
V gene: TRBV27; clone size: many; J gene: TRBJ2-1; D gene: TRBD2; CDR3 protein: CASIHVGTTNNEQFF; CDR3 DNA: TGTGCCAGCATCCACGTGGGGACTACCAACAATGAGCAGTTCTTC